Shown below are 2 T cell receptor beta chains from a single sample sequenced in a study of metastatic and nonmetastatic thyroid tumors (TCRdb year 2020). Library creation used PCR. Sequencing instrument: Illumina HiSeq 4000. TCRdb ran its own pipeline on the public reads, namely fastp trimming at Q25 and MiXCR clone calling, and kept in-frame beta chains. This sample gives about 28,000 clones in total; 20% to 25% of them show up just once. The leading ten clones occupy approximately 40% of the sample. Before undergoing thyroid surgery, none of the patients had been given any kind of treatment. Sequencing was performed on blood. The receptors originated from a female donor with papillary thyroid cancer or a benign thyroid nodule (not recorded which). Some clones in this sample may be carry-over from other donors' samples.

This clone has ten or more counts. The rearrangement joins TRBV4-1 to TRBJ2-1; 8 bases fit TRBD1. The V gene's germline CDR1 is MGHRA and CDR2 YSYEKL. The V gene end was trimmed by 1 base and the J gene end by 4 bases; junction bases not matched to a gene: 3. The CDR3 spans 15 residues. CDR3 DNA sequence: TGCGCCAGCAGCCAAGCCGGGACAGGTTACAATGAGCAGTTCTTC. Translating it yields CASSQAGTGYNEQFF.

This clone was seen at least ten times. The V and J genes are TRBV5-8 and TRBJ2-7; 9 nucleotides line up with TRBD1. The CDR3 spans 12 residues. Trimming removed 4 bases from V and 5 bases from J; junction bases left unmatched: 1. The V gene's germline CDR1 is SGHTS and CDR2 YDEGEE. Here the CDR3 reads CASSRTGDEQYF. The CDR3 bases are TGTGCCAGCAGCCGGACAGGGGACGAGCAGTACTTC.